The 32 T cell receptor beta chains given below trace back to one sample, sequenced in a study of Ad26.COV2.S vaccination and SARS-CoV-2 variants. TCRdb's copy holds only in-frame clones and misses some; the assay was immunoSEQ multiplex PCR. The sample has roughly 410,000 clones, roughly 80% seen once. Treatment described: 15 to 20 received Ad26.COV2.S at low or high dose, single or two shots; 5 received placebo; per-sample allocation not given. The investigators took samples on day 63 after the first vaccine or placebo injection. The specimen was peripheral blood, collected in a trial of Ad26.COV2.S vaccine versus placebo. The receptors were sampled from a person between 18 and 65 years old who received the Ad26.COV2.S COVID-19 vaccine or a placebo.

The CDR3 region is CASSAALTGEDTEAFF. In DNA form, the CDR3 reads TGCGCCAGCAGCGCCGCATTGACAGGGGAGGACACTGAAGCTTTCTTT. This chain joins TRBV5-1 and TRBJ1-1; 8 bases agree with TRBD1. Germline V CDR1 and CDR2: SGHRS, YFSETQ. With 4 bases clipped from V and 3 bases from J, the junction kept 11 bases outside the gene matches. The CDR3 is made up of 16 amino acids.

This chain links TRBV7-2 with TRBJ1-5; D is uncertain. The CDR3 spans 14 residues. Trimming left V 0 bases short and J 7 bases short, with 10 bases between. Germline V gene sequence: CDR1 SGHTA, CDR2 FQGNSA. The DNA for the CDR3 is TGTGCCAGCAGCTTAGCAGGAACGGGCCAGCCCCAGCATTTT. Protein product: CASSLAGTGQPQHF.

The chain carries TRBV19 and TRBJ2-7, with D perhaps TRBD1 or TRBD2 (6 bases each). Trimming removed 3 bases from V and 4 bases from J, with 13 bases in between. Per the germline V gene, CDR1 is LNHDA and CDR2 is SQIVND (reference sequence). The CDR3 extends over 14 amino acids. The CDR3 is CASSIQGGLYEQYF. The CDR3 nucleotides are TGTGCCAGTAGTATCCAAGGGGGGTTATACGAGCAGTACTTC.

This clone was observed a single time. The V gene is TRBV7-3, the J gene TRBJ2-3; TRBD1 might be the D (6 bases). Germline values: CDR1 SGHTA, CDR2 FQGTGA. This CDR3 comprises 16 residues. V was pared by 4 bases and J by 0 bases, with 14 bases between. CDR3 amino acids: CASSYQPGVSTDTQYF. CDR3 in DNA: TGTGCCAGCAGCTATCAACCAGGGGTTAGCACAGATACGCAGTATTTT.

The chain carries TRBV24-1 and TRBJ2-3, with a possible D match to TRBD1 (8 bases). The germline gives CDR1 KGHDR, CDR2 SFDVKD. V dropped 6 bases and J dropped 6 bases, with 21 bases sitting between them. This CDR3 is 16 amino acids long. The CDR3 is CATSRKQGARGDTQYF. The CDR3 DNA follows: TGTGCCACCAGTAGGAAGCAGGGGGCGCGGGGGGATACGCAGTATTTT.

This clone turned up a few times. The same CDR3 can be traced to other DNA sequences in this sample. The CDR3 here is CASSLAPNEKLFF. The DNA for the CDR3 is TGCGCCAGCAGCTTGGCCCCTAATGAAAAACTGTTTTTT. The V and J genes are TRBV5-1 and TRBJ1-4; no definite D call. The ends were cut back, 0 bases at V and 3 bases at J, with 3 bases in the middle. CDR3 length: 13 amino acids. CDR1 is SGHRS, CDR2 YFSETQ, per germline.

The genes are TRBV5-1 and TRBJ2-1; no clear D. The germline V gene has CDR1 SGHRS and CDR2 YFSETQ. This CDR3 is 12 amino acids long. V was shortened by 5 bases and J by 6 bases, with 9 bases between the two germline ends. CDR3 bases: TGCGCCAGCAGATTAGATCTCAATGAGCAGTTCTTC. Translated, it gives CASRLDLNEQFF.

V and J are TRBV18 and TRBJ1-5, with D maybe TRBD1 (6 bases). In germline, CDR1 is KGHSH, CDR2 LQKENI. This CDR3 spans 13 amino acids. Trimming shortened V by 3 bases and J by 6 bases, and 9 bases separated the two germline ends. The CDR3 region has the DNA TGTGCCAGCTCACCTTCCAGGGGTCAGCCCCAGCATTTT. This codes for CASSPSRGQPQHF.

The chain combines TRBV5-4 with TRBJ1-2; 10 bases line up with TRBD1. This CDR3 contains 14 residues. Germline V gene lookup returns CDR1 SGHNT and CDR2 YYREEE (reference sequence). J lost 7 bases, V lost 4 bases, and 7 bases had no gene match. CDR3 protein: CASSPRQGAAGYTF. The CDR3 DNA sequence: TGTGCCAGCAGCCCCAGACAGGGGGCCGCTGGCTACACCTTC. The variable domain in full, with the rest retrieved from reference TRBV5-4 and TRBJ1-2, is ETGVTQSPTHLIKTRGQQVTLRCSSQSGHNTVSWYQQALGQGPQFIFQYYREEENGRGNFPPRFSGLQFPNYSSELNVNALELDDSALYLCASSPRQGAAGYTFGSGTRLTVV.

The chain uses TRBV28 and TRBJ2-7, with 9 nucleotides matching TRBD1. CDR1 is MDHEN and CDR2 is SYDVKM in the germline V gene. V lost 7 bases, J lost 6 bases, and 7 bases stayed unmatched. This CDR3 is built from 13 residues. The CDR3 nucleotides read TGTGCCAGCATCGGGACAGGGATCCTCGAGCAGTACTTC. Protein product: CASIGTGILEQYF.

CDR3 region: CASSLYGSSSDTQYF. The CDR3 nucleotides read TGTGCCAGCAGCTTATACGGGAGTAGCTCAGATACGCAGTATTTT. This sequence joins TRBV7-3 and TRBJ2-3; tentatively, D is TRBD2 (6 bases). V was shortened by 2 bases and J by 4 bases, with 13 bases between the two germline ends. This CDR3 contains 15 residues. CDR1 is SGHTA, CDR2 FQGTGA, per germline.

V usage is TRBV18 and J usage is TRBJ1-2, with 7 nucleotides matching TRBD1. The ends lost 6 bases at V and 2 bases at J; junction bases unmatched: 9. CDR3 length equals 15 residues. Germline V lookup: CDR1 KGHSH, CDR2 LQKENI. Here the CDR3 DNA reads TGTGCCAGCTCCCCCGACAGGGTCAGAAACTATGGCTACACCTTC. It is translated as CASSPDRVRNYGYTF.

This clone was found a few times. The chain carries TRBV19 and TRBJ1-5; D remains ambiguous. The ends were cut back, 5 bases at V and 3 bases at J, with 8 bases in the middle. The CDR3 is 13 amino acids. Germline V gives CDR1 LNHDA, CDR2 SQIVND (reference sequence). CDR3 coding DNA: TGTGCCAGTAGTCCAGACCTCAATCAGCCCCAGCATTTT. Protein product: CASSPDLNQPQHF.

This clone came up a few times. The genes are TRBV4-1 and TRBJ1-5; D call uncertain. This CDR3 contains 13 residues. The ends were cut back, 5 bases at V and 7 bases at J, with 12 bases in the middle. Germline V gene data show CDR1 as MGHRA and CDR2 as YSYEKL. For the CDR3, the DNA is TGCGCCAGCAGCTTGCGAGTTTCCCAGCCCCAGCATTTT. Its translation is CASSLRVSQPQHF.

The rearrangement links TRBV15 to TRBJ1-2; possible D gene TRBD1, 5 bases. Trimming cost V 0 bases and J 4 bases, with 9 bases left between them. Germline V gene lookup returns CDR1 LNHNV and CDR2 YYDKDF (reference sequence). The CDR3 consists of 14 residues. The CDR3 is CATSRDRVSYGYTF. The CDR3 DNA reads as TGTGCCACCAGCAGAGACAGGGTTAGCTATGGCTACACCTTC.

The rearrangement uses TRBV4-1 and TRBJ2-1, with 14 bases aligning to TRBD2. This CDR3 is 16 amino acids long. Germline CDR1 is MGHRA and CDR2 is YSYEKL. Germline trimming cut 0 bases from V and 9 bases from J; bases unmatched to any gene: 4. CDR3 DNA: TGCGCCAGCAGCCAAGATCGAGGACTAGCGGGAGGTGAGCAGTTCTTC. As protein: CASSQDRGLAGGEQFF.

The rearrangement links TRBV13 to TRBJ2-2, with 7 nucleotides matching TRBD2. The germline V gene has CDR1 PRHDT and CDR2 FYEKMQ (reference sequence). The CDR3 length is 14 residues. V shed 2 bases and J 6 bases; nucleotides not matched to a gene: 3. CDR3 DNA: TGTGCCAGCAGCTTACAGGGAGGGGCCGGGGAGCTGTTTTTT. Encoded protein: CASSLQGGAGELFF.

The CDR3 DNA reads as TGCGCCAGCAGCCAAGTGAAAGGGGAATTGGACGAGCAGTACTTC. Translated: CASSQVKGELDEQYF. This chain connects TRBV4-1 to TRBJ2-7; D perhaps matches TRBD1 (5 bases). V gave up 1 base and J gave up 5 bases, with 15 bases separating them. The CDR3 is made up of 15 amino acids. Germline V gives CDR1 MGHRA, CDR2 YSYEKL.

This clone was counted once. The gene calls are TRBV28 and TRBJ2-3, with D maybe TRBD1 (5 bases). The CDR3 has 14 amino acids. Germline loops: CDR1 MDHEN, CDR2 SYDVKM. Trimming removed 2 bases from V and 3 bases from J, with 9 bases in between. CDR3 nucleotide sequence: TGTGCCAGCAGTTTAACGGCAGGGACAGATACGCAGTATTTT. Its translation is CASSLTAGTDTQYF.

This clone has more than one count but fewer than ten. The rearrangement joins TRBV27 to TRBJ2-1; D is possibly TRBD2 (5 bases). CDR1 is MNHEY, CDR2 SMNVEV, per germline (reference sequence). The CDR3 totals 15 residues. The ends were cut back, 3 bases at V and 10 bases at J, with 19 bases in the middle. The CDR3 here is CASSFTGRGGGEQFF. DNA for the CDR3: TGTGCCAGCAGTTTCACGGGCCGCGGAGGTGGGGAGCAGTTCTTC.

The CDR3: CASSEGTGASAKNIQYF. The CDR3, as DNA: TGTGCCAGCAGTGAAGGGACAGGGGCATCGGCCAAAAACATTCAGTACTTC. This chain connects TRBV6-1 to TRBJ2-4; TRBD1 matches 9 bases. The germline gives CDR1 MNHNS, CDR2 SASEGT. The CDR3 runs to 17 residues. The trim removed 1 base at V and 1 base at J, leaving 5 bases unmatched.

V usage is TRBV18 and J usage is TRBJ1-1; D call uncertain. With 3 bases removed from V and 3 bases from J, the gap between germline ends came to 8 bases. The CDR3 has 13 amino acids. The germline CDR1 and CDR2 sequences are KGHSH and LQKENI. The CDR3 protein is CASSPDLDTEAFF. Written as DNA, the CDR3 is TGTGCCAGCTCACCCGACCTCGACACTGAAGCTTTCTTT.

The chain couples TRBV5-1 to TRBJ2-5; 11 nucleotides align to TRBD2. V gave up 2 bases and J gave up 3 bases; unmatched junction bases: 3. Germline V gene data show CDR1 as SGHRS and CDR2 as YFSETQ. The CDR3 covers 15 residues. The CDR3 region has the DNA TGCGCCAGCAGCTTACTAGCGGGAGTGAAAGAGACCCAGTACTTC. Protein sequence: CASSLLAGVKETQYF. Filled out from reference TRBV5-1 and TRBJ2-5, the complete variable domain reads KAGVTQTPRYLIKTRGQQVTLSCSPISGHRSVSWYQQTPGQGLQFLFEYFSETQRNKGNFPGRFSGRQFSNSRSEMNVSTLELGDSALYLCASSLLAGVKETQYFGPGTRLLVL.

This chain uses TRBV27 with TRBJ2-3, with D possibly matching TRBD2 (6 bases). The V end lost 6 bases, the J end lost 5 bases, and 15 bases lay between the germline ends. The germline CDR1 and CDR2 sequences are MNHEY and SMNVEV (reference sequence). The CDR3 covers 14 residues. As DNA, the CDR3 is TGTGCCAGCAGCCTCGGCGGGGCGGGAGATACGCAGTATTTT. Amino acid sequence: CASSLGGAGDTQYF.

The V call is TRBV19, the J call TRBJ1-2, with TRBD1 matching over 8 bases. The CDR3 is 12 amino acids. J lost 4 bases, V lost 10 bases, and 5 bases had no gene match. Germline V CDR1 and CDR2: LNHDA, SQIVND (reference sequence). The CDR3 nucleotides are TGTGCCACTACCGGGACAGGCTATGGCTACACCTTC. Amino acids: CATTGTGYGYTF.

The chain links TRBV5-1 to TRBJ2-6, with D uncertain. The ends were cut back, 0 bases at V and 0 bases at J, with 7 bases in the middle. Looked up from germline, CDR1 is SGHRS and CDR2 is YFSETQ. The length of the CDR3 is 16 residues. The CDR3 sequence is CASSLEAYSGANVLTF. CDR3 bases: TGCGCCAGCAGCTTGGAGGCTTACTCTGGGGCCAACGTCCTGACTTTC.

The count of this clone is one. V and J are TRBV6-5 and TRBJ1-3; possible D gene TRBD1, 5 bases. Germline values: CDR1 MNHEY, CDR2 SVGAGI. The CDR3 runs to 13 residues. Trimming left V 11 bases short and J 11 bases short, with 22 bases between. The CDR3 nucleotides read TGTGCCGCCCGGGGTCAGGGTGATATCCCCATATATTTT. Encoded protein: CAARGQGDIPIYF.

The CDR3 sequence: CASSLSATSSGGDTGELFF. Written as DNA, the CDR3 is TGTGCCAGCAGCTTATCTGCGACCTCTAGCGGTGGGGACACCGGGGAGCTGTTTTTT. The chain couples TRBV13 to TRBJ2-2; 7 bases align to TRBD2. Germline V gives CDR1 PRHDT, CDR2 FYEKMQ (reference sequence). The CDR3 length is 19 residues. V lost 2 bases to trimming and J lost 3 bases; unmatched junction nucleotides: 15.

This rearrangement joins TRBV4-1 to TRBJ1-5; 7 bases map to TRBD1. J gave up 1 base and V 2 bases, and 5 bases lay outside the gene matches. In germline, CDR1 is MGHRA, CDR2 YSYEKL. The CDR3 runs to 16 residues. In DNA, the CDR3 is TGCGCCAGCAGCCAATACGAGGGGGCGAGCAATCAGCCCCAGCATTTT. Its protein product is CASSQYEGASNQPQHF.

The V call is TRBV5-6, the J call TRBJ2-1, with 7 bases lining up with TRBD2. With V trimmed by 4 bases and J by 6 bases, 19 bases remained unmatched. The CDR3 length is 18 residues. Germline loops: CDR1 SGHDT, CDR2 YYEEEE. The CDR3 sequence: CASSPPGLRKVITNEQFF. In DNA, the CDR3 is TGTGCCAGCAGCCCGCCGGGACTACGTAAAGTTATAACCAATGAGCAGTTCTTC.

The chain uses TRBV6-4 and TRBJ1-2; the D is unclear. The length of the CDR3 is 12 residues. The germline gives CDR1 MRHNA, CDR2 SNTAGT. With 6 bases removed from V and 4 bases from J, the gap between germline ends came to 9 bases. This CDR3 reads CASRQAPYGYTF. In DNA, the CDR3 is TGTGCCAGCAGACAAGCTCCCTATGGCTACACCTTC.

The V gene is TRBV27, the J gene TRBJ1-6; TRBD1 might be the D (5 bases). CDR1 is MNHEY and CDR2 is SMNVEV in the germline V gene (reference sequence). The CDR3 consists of 13 residues. Trimming removed 5 bases at V and 13 bases at J, with 15 bases between. The CDR3 DNA reads as TGTGCCAGCAGTCCCCGGAGGGGTTTGCCCCTCCACTTT. Its translation: CASSPRRGLPLHF.